The 4 T cell receptor beta chains in this list originate from one sample, sequenced in a study of cytomegalovirus exposure and HLA in healthy donors (dated by TCRdb to about 2017). The library came from the immunoSEQ multiplex PCR assay. For the multiplex PCR, a mixture combining 60 forward primers for TCR Vbeta segments and 13 reverse primers for TCR Jbeta segments was used. TCRdb provides this immuneACCESS table in a form limited to in-frame rearrangements. Some clones are lacking; in checked studies, under half of them reflect an unresolved V gene, and why the rest are absent is not known. Here the sample has roughly 100,000 clones; almost 85% occur a single time. Around 6% of the sample comes from the top ten. Sequencing was performed on PBMCs. These receptors were collected from a woman aged 18-30 years in good health and CMV-seropositive.

This clone showed up just a few times. The J gene is TRBJ1-3, the V gene TRBV7-6; a possible D gene is TRBD1 (6 bases). With 4 bases removed from V and 0 bases from J, the gap between germline ends came to 19 bases. This CDR3 has 18 amino acids. The germline gives CDR1 SGHVS, CDR2 FNYEAQ. The CDR3 bases are TGTGCCAGCAGCTCAGATCCCGGACAGTCCCACTCTGGAAACACCATATATTTT. Amino acid sequence: CASSSDPGQSHSGNTIYF.

The J gene is TRBJ1-3, the V gene TRBV10-3; the D gene is possibly TRBD1 (6 bases). The germline V gene encodes CDR1 ENHRY and CDR2 SYGVKD. Trimming removed 5 bases from V and 5 bases from J, with 13 bases in between. The CDR3 loop spans 14 amino acids. This CDR3 is CAISIQGSRNTIYF. CDR3 DNA sequence: TGTGCCATCAGTATACAGGGATCTCGAAACACCATATATTTT.

The chain couples TRBV11-3 to TRBJ2-1; 7 positions match TRBD2. This CDR3 contains 17 residues. The junction had 10 bases not matched to a gene; V was cut back by 0 bases and J by 5 bases. Looked up from germline, CDR1 is SGHNT and CDR2 is YENEEA. CDR3 in amino acids: CASSLDQASGENNEQFF. In nucleotides, the CDR3 is TGTGCCAGCAGCTTAGATCAGGCTAGCGGAGAAAACAATGAGCAGTTCTTC. Full variable domain (remainder filled in from reference TRBV11-3 and TRBJ2-1): EAGVVQSPRYKIIEKKQPVAFWCNPISGHNTLYWYLQNLGQGPELLIRYENEEAVDDSQLPKDRFSAERLKGVDSTLKIQPAELGDSAVYLCASSLDQASGENNEQFFGPGTRLTVL.

The chain combines TRBV5-6 with TRBJ2-5, with 7 bases lining up with TRBD2. V shed 0 bases, J shed 4 bases, and the junction held 0 bases outside the gene matches. The CDR3 has 13 residues. CDR1 is SGHDT and CDR2 is YYEEEE in the germline V gene. The CDR3 DNA reads as TGTGCCAGCAGCTTGGGCGGGGGAGAGACCCAGTACTTC. This encodes CASSLGGGETQYF.